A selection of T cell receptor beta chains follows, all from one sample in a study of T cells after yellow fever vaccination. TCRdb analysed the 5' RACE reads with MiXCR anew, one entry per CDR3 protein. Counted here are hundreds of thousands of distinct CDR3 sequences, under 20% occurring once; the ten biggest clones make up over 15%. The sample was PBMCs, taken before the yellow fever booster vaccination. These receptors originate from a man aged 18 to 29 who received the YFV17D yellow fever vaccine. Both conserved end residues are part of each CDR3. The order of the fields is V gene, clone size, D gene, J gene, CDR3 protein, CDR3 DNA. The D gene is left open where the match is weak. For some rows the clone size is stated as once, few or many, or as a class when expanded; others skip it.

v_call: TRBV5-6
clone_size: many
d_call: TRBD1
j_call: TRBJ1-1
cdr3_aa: CASSGTGALNTEAFF
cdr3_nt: TGTGCCAGCAGCGGGACAGGGGCCTTGAACACTGAAGCTTTCTTT

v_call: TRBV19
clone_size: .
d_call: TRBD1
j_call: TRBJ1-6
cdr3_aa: CATREGGSPLHF
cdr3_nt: TGTGCCACCCGGGAAGGGGGCTCACCCCTCCACTTT

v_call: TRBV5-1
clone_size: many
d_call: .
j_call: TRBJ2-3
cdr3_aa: CASSPGPSTDTQYF
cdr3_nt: TGCGCCAGCAGCCCCGGTCCTAGCACAGATACGCAGTATTTT

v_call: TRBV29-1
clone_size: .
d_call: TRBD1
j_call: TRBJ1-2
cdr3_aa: CSVGDREHYGYTF
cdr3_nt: TGCAGCGTGGGGGACAGGGAACACTATGGCTACACCTTC

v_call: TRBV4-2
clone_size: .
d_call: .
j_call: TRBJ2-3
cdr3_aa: CASSQESTDTQYF
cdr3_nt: TGTGCCAGCAGCCAAGAGAGCACAGATACGCAGTATTTT

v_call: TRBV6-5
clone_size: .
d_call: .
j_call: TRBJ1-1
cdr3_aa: CATWSLWESEAFF
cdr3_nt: TGTGCCACCTGGTCGCTTTGGGAATCTGAAGCTTTCTTT

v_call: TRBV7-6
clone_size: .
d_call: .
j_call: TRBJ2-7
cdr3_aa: CASSLAEDEQYF
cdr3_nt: TGTGCCAGCAGCTTAGCGGAGGACGAGCAGTACTTC

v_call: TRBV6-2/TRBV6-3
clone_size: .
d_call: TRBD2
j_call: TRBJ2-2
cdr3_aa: CASSHTLAGFGGELFF
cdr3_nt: TGTGCCAGCAGCCATACTCTAGCGGGGTTCGGCGGGGAGCTGTTTTTT

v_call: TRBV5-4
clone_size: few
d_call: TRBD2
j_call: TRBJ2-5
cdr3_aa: CASRSGGSQETQYF
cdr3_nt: TGTGCCAGCCGTTCGGGAGGCAGTCAAGAGACCCAGTACTTC

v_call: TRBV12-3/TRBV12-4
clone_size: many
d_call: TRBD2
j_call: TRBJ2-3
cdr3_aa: CASKGRGFTDTQYF
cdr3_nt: TGTGCCAGCAAAGGGCGGGGGTTCACAGATACGCAGTATTTT

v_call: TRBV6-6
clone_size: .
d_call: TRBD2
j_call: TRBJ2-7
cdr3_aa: CASRTSGSAYEQYF
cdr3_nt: TGTGCCAGCAGGACTAGCGGGTCGGCCTACGAGCAGTACTTC

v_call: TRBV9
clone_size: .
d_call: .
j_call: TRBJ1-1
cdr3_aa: CASSVGDGTEAFF
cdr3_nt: TGTGCCAGCAGCGTAGGGGATGGCACTGAAGCTTTCTTT

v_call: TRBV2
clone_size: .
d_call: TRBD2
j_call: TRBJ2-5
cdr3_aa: CASSSGGRQETQYF
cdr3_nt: TGTGCCAGCAGTTCCGGGGGGAGGCAAGAGACCCAGTACTTC

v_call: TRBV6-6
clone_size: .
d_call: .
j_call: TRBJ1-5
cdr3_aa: CASSYDRGVAGPQPSNDQPQHF
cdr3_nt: TGTGCCAGCAGTTATGACCGTGGCGTGGCGGGACCCCAGCCCTCCAATGACCAGCCCCAGCATTTT

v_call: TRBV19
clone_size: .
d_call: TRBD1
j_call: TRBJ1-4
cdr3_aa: CASSISQGAPEKLFF
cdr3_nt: TGTGCCAGTAGTATTTCCCAGGGGGCGCCGGAAAAACTGTTTTTT

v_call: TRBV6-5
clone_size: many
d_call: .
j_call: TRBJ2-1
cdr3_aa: CASIKGNEQFF
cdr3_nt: TGTGCCAGCATAAAGGGAAATGAGCAGTTCTTC

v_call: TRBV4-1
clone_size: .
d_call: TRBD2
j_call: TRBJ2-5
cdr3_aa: CASSQRTSGGLYQETQYF
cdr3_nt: TGCGCCAGCAGCCAACGGACTAGCGGGGGGCTTTACCAAGAGACCCAGTACTTC

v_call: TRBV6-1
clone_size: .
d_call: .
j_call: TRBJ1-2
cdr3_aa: CASSVPENYGYTF
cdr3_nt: TGTGCCAGCAGTGTCCCAGAAAACTATGGCTACACCTTC

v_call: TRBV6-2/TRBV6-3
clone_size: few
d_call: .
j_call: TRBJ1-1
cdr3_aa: CASSRTGWDTEAFF
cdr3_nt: TGTGCCAGCAGCAGGACCGGTTGGGACACTGAAGCTTTCTTT

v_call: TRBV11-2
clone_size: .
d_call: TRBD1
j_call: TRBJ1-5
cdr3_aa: CASSPGGRGPLNQPQHF
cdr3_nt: TGTGCCAGCAGCCCGGGGGGCAGGGGGCCACTAAATCAGCCCCAGCATTTT

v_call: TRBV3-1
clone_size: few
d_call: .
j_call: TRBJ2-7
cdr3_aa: CASSQVPYEQYF
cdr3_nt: TGTGCCAGCAGCCAAGTCCCCTACGAGCAGTACTTC

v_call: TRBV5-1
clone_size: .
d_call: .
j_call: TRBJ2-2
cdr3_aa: CASSLDFTGELFF
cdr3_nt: TGCGCCAGCAGCCTTGACTTCACCGGGGAGCTGTTTTTT

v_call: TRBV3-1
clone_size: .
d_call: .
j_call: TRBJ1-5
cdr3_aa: CASSQDPLGGQPQHF
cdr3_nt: TGTGCCAGCAGCCAAGATCCTTTGGGTGGGCAGCCCCAGCATTTT

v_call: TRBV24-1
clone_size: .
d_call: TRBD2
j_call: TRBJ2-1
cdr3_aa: CATSDFPSGAKNEQFF
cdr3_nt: TGTGCCACCAGTGACTTCCCTAGCGGGGCAAAGAATGAGCAGTTCTTC

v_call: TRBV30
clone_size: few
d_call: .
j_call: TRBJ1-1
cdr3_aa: CAWSGGNTEAFF
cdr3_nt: TGTGCCTGGAGCGGGGGAAACACTGAAGCTTTCTTT

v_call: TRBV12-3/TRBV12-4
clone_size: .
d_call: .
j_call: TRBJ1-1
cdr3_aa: CASSHGSTEAFF
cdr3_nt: TGTGCCAGCAGTCACGGATCGACTGAAGCTTTCTTT

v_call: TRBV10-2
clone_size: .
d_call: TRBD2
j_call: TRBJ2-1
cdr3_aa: CASRDVGGVNEQFF
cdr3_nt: TGCGCCAGCCGCGATGTCGGGGGGGTAAATGAGCAGTTCTTC

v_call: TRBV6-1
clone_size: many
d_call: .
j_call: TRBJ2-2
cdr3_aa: CASSATGPTGELFF
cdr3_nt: TGTGCCAGCAGTGCCACCGGGCCCACCGGGGAGCTGTTTTTT

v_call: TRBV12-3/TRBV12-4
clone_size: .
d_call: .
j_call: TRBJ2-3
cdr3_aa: CASSPVGGDTQYF
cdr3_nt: TGTGCCAGCAGCCCGGTGGGCGGAGATACGCAGTATTTT

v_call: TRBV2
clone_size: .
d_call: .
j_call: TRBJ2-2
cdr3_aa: CASSEAATGELFF
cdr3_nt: TGTGCCAGCAGTGAAGCGGCTACCGGGGAGCTGTTTTTT

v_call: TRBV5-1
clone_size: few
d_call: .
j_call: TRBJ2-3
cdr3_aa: CASSSRDSTDTQYF
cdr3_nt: TGCGCCAGCAGCAGCCGGGACAGCACAGATACGCAGTATTTT

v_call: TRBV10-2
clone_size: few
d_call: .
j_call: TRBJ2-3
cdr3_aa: CASKTLTGPSTDTQYF
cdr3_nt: TGCGCCAGCAAAACCCTGACAGGCCCAAGCACAGATACGCAGTATTTT

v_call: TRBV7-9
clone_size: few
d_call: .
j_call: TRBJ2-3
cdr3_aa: CASSLGLNHQTDTQYF
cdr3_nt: TGTGCCAGCAGCCTAGGCCTCAACCACCAAACAGATACGCAGTATTTT

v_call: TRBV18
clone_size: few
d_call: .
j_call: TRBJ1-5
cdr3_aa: CASSENSIHSNQPQHF
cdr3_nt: TGTGCCAGCTCGGAGAACAGTATACATAGCAATCAGCCCCAGCATTTT

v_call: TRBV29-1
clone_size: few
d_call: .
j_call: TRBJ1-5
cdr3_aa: CSVEAGDGNQPQHF
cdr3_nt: TGCAGCGTTGAAGCGGGAGACGGCAATCAGCCCCAGCATTTT

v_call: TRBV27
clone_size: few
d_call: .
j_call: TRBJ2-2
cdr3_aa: CASNVLGDGELFF
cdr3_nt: TGTGCCAGCAATGTACTAGGAGACGGGGAGCTGTTTTTT

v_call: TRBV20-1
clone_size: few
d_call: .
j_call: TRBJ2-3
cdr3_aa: CSASSWDIRTDTQYF
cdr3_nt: TGCAGTGCTAGCAGCTGGGACATACGCACAGATACGCAGTATTTT

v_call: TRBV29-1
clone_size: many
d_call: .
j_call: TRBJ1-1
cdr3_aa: CSARIRDLNTEAFF
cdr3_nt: TGCAGCGCCAGGATCAGGGACTTAAACACTGAAGCTTTCTTT

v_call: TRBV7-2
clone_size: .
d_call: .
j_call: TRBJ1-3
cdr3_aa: CASSGNFSGNTIYF
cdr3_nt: TGTGCCAGCAGCGGGAACTTCTCTGGAAACACCATATATTTT

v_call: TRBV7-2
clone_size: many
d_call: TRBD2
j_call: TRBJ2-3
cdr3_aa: CASSPGLATDTQYF
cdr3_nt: TGTGCCAGCAGCCCTGGACTAGCCACAGATACGCAGTATTTT

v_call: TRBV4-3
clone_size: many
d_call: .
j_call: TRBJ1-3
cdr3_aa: CASSQDAGNTIYF
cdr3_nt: TGCGCCAGCAGCCAGGACGCCGGAAACACCATATATTTT

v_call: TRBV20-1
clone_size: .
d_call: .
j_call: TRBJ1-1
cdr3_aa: CSVPLRDTMNTEAFF
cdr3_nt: TGCAGTGTTCCACTTCGGGACACCATGAACACTGAAGCTTTCTTT

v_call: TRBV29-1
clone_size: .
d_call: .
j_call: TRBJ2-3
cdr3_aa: CSGLSGDTQYF
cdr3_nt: TGCAGCGGACTATCAGGAGATACGCAGTATTTT

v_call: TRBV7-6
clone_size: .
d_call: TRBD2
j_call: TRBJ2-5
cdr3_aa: CASSFEDRAGKETQYF
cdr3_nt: TGTGCCAGCAGCTTCGAGGATAGAGCGGGGAAAGAGACCCAGTACTTC

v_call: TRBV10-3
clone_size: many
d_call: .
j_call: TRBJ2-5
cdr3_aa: CAISESGHHLETQYF
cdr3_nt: TGTGCCATCAGTGAGTCGGGGCACCACTTAGAGACCCAGTACTTC

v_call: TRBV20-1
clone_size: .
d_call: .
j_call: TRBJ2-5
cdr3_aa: CSALRLTSPEVSIKETQYF
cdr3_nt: TGCAGTGCCCTTCGCCTTACAAGCCCAGAGGTGTCCATAAAAGAGACCCAGTACTTC

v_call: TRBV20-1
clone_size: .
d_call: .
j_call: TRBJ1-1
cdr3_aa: CSAPLGGFTEAFF
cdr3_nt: TGCAGTGCTCCCCTGGGGGGATTCACTGAAGCTTTCTTT

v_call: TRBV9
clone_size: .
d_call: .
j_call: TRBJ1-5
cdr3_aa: CASSVSDVRNQPQHF
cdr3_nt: TGTGCCAGCAGCGTTTCGGACGTACGCAATCAGCCCCAGCATTTT

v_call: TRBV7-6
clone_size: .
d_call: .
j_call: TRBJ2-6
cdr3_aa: CASSPYGPRGANVLTF
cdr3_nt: TGTGCCAGCAGCCCTTATGGGCCCAGAGGGGCCAACGTCCTGACTTTC

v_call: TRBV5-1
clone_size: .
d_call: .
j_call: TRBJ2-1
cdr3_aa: CASSPLPLGDSYNEQFF
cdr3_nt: TGCGCCAGCAGCCCCCTTCCTTTGGGGGACTCCTACAATGAGCAGTTCTTC

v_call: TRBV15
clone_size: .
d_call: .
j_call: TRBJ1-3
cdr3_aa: CATSREGWGQRSSGNTIYF
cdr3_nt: TGTGCCACCAGCAGAGAAGGGTGGGGACAAAGGAGCTCTGGAAACACCATATATTTT

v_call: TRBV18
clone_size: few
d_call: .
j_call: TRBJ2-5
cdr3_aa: CASSPGTGQYF
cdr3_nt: TGTGCCAGCTCCCCAGGGACGGGCCAGTACTTC

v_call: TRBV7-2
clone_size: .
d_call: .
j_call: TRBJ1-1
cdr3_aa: CASSLGPDTEAFF
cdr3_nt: TGTGCCAGCAGCCTAGGACCAGACACTGAAGCTTTCTTT

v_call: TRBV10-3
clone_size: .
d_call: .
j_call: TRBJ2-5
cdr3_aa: CAIRGRGPETQYF
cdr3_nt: TGTGCCATCAGGGGACGGGGGCCGGAGACCCAGTACTTC

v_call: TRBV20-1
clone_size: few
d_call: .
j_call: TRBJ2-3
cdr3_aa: CSAERRDFPTDTQYF
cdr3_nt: TGCAGTGCCGAACGGCGGGACTTCCCCACAGATACGCAGTATTTT

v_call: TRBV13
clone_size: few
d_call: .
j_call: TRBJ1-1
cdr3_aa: CASSLGVSIEAFF
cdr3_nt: TGTGCCAGCAGCTTGGGGGTGTCAATTGAAGCTTTCTTT

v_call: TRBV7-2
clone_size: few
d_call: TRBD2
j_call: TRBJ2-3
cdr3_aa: CASKIAGGRDTQYF
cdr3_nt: TGTGCCAGCAAGATAGCGGGGGGCCGAGATACGCAGTATTTT

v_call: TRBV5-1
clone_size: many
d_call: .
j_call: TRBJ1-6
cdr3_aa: CASRTGSNSPLHF
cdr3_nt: TGCGCCAGCCGAACAGGGTCGAATTCACCCCTCCACTTT

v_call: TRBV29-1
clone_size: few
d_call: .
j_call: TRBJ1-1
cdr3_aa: CSVRGGTEAFF
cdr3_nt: TGCAGCGTTAGGGGTGGAACTGAAGCTTTCTTT